This T cell receptor (beta chain) is drawn from a study of T-cell memory formation after mild COVID-19. Trimming left V 5 bases short and J 3 bases short, with 10 bases between. CDR1 is SEHNR and CDR2 is FQNEAQ in the germline V gene (reference sequence). This CDR3 spans 13 amino acids. TCRdb processed the 5' RACE reads anew with MiXCR; each CDR3 protein has one entry. The sample comprises 450,000 to 700,000 distinct CDR3 sequences, roughly 17% of which are singletons, and around 13% rests with the top ten. Material for sequencing was PBMCs or a T cell subset sorted from them (not recorded which). The chain couples TRBV7-9 to TRBJ1-2; no clear D gene. This TCR came from an adult woman who had mild COVID-19 (a few samples of this study predate the infection). Cell type and time point are not known. The CDR3 reads CASSPQVDYGYTF. CDR3 sequence (DNA): TGTGCCAGCAGCCCGCAAGTGGACTATGGCTACACCTTC.